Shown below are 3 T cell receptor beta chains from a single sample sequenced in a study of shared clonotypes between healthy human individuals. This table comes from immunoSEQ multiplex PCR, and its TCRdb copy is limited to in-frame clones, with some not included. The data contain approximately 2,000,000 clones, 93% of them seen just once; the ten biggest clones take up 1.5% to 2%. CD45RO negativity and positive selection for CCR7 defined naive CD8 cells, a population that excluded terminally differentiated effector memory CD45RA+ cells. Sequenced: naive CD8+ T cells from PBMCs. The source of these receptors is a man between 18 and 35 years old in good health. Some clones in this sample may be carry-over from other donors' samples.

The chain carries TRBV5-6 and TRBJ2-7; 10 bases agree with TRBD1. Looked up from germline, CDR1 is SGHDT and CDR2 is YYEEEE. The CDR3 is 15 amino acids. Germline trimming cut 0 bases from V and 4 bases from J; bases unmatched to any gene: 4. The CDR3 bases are TGTGCCAGCAGCTTGGAGGGACAGGGGCTATACGAGCAGTACTTC. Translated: CASSLEGQGLYEQYF.

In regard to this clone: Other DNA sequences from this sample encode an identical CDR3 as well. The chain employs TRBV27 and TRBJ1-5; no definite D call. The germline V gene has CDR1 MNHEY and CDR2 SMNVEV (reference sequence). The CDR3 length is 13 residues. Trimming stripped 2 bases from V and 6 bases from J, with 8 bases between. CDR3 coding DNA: TGTGCCAGCAGTTTACGAGTGGGTCAGCCCCAGCATTTT. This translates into CASSLRVGQPQHF.

The CDR3 reads CASRGGTSLTNEQFF. As DNA, the CDR3 is TGCGCCAGCAGGGGGGGGACTAGCCTCACCAATGAGCAGTTCTTC. The rearrangement links TRBV10-2 to TRBJ2-1, with 9 bases identical to TRBD2. V shed 6 bases and J 6 bases; nucleotides not matched to a gene: 9. The CDR3 consists of 15 residues. Germline V gene sequence: CDR1 WSHSY, CDR2 SAAADI.